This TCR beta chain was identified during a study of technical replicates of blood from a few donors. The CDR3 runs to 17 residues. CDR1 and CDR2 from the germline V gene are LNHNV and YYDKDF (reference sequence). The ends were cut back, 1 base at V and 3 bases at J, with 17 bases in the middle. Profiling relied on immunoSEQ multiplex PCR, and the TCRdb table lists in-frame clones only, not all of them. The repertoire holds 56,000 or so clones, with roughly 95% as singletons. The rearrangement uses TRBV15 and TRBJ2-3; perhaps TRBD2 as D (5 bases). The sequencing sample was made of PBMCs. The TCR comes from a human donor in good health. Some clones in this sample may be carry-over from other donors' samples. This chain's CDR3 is CATSRGRREKVTDTQYF. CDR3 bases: TGTGCCACCAGCAGAGGCCGAAGGGAGAAAGTAACAGATACGCAGTATTTT.